The following is a T cell receptor (beta chain) sequence with its context. This CDR3 has 11 amino acids. Trimming removed 11 bases at V and 8 bases at J, with 13 bases between. Germline-derived CDR1 and CDR2 are SGHNT and YENEEA. TCRdb fed the 5' RACE reads into MiXCR, producing one record per CDR3 protein. Among about 5,200 distinct CDR3 sequences listed, about 71% were seen once. The chain combines TRBV11-3 with TRBJ2-1, with D possibly being TRBD1 (6 bases). Sequences were obtained from naive CD4+ T cells sorted from blood. Sample subset: naive CD4+ T cells, CD4+CD45RA+CD25-. The origin of this receptor is a female donor with breast cancer. The CDR3, as DNA: TGTGCCGCCGGGTGGGGGCATGAGCAGTTCTTC. Its translation: CAAGWGHEQFF. The full variable domain, completed using reference TRBV11-3 and TRBJ2-1, is EAGVVQSPRYKIIEKKQPVAFWCNPISGHNTLYWYLQNLGQGPELLIRYENEEAVDDSQLPKDRFSAERLKGVDSTLKIQPAELGDSAVYLCAAGWGHEQFFGPGTRLTVL.